The clone carrying this TCR beta chain was found many times. What it binds is not known. Because it lacks the conserved phenylalanine or tryptophan at the end, this CDR3 is likely a read error. The data originate from a study of Graves' ophthalmopathy and Graves' hyperthyroidism. Whole-study findings and limits: Between ophthalmopathy and stable hyperthyroidism, a 13-signature model drew a separation with around 90% sensitivity and approximately 77% specificity.

For repertoire sequencing, the TCR beta CDR3 regions were amplified from RNA transcripts. First-round RT-PCR relied on HTBI primers, and a second-round multiplex PCR came next. In TCRdb, the multiplex PCR reads were re-called with MiXCR into one record per CDR3 protein. Of fewer than 400,000 distinct CDR3 sequences in the sample, around 19% are singletons; the top ten hold 1.6%. Germline V gene data show CDR1 as ENHRY and CDR2 as SYGVKD. The CDR3 sequence is 12 residues long. Between the trimmed V and J ends, which lost 5 bases and 5 bases, there was a span of 6 bases. Other autoimmune diseases, uncontrolled infections, pregnancy or lactation led to the exclusion of patients.

The origin of this receptor is a woman aged 18-29 years with Graves' ophthalmopathy. The chain couples TRBV10-3 to TRBJ2-2, with D unresolved. The sequenced sample was peripheral blood. The chain's CDR3 is CAISMGTGELFL. The CDR3 DNA reads TGTGCCATCAGTATGGGGACCGGGGAGCTGTTTCTT.